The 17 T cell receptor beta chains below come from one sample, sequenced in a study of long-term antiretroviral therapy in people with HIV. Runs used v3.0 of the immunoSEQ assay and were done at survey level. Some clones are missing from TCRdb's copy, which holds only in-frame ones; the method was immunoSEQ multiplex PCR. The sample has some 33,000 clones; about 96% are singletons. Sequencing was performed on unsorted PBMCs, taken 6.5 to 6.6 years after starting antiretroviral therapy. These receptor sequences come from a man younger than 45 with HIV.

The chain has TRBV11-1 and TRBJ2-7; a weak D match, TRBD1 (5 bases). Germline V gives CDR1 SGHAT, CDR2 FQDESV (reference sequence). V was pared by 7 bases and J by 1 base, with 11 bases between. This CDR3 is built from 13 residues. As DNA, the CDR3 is TGTGCCAGCACCAATCCAGGGTCCTACGAGCAGTACTTC. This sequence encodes CASTNPGSYEQYF.

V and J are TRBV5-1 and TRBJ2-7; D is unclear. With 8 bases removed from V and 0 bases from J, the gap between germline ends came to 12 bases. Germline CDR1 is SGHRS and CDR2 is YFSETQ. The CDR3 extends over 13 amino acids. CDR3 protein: CASGPGSSYEQYF. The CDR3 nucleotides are TGCGCCAGTGGGCCAGGCAGCTCCTACGAGCAGTACTTC.

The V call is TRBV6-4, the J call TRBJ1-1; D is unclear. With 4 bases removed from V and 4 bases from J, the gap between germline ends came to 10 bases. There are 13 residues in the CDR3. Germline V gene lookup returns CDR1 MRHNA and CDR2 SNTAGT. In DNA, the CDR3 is TGTGCCAGCAGTGTAGGAGAGGCCACTGAAGCTTTCTTT. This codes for CASSVGEATEAFF.

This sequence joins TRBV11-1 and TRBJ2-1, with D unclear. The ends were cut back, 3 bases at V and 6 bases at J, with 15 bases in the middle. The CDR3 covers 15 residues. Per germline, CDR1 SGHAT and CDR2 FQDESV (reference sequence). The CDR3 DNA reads TGTGCCAGCAGCTTGAGCCTAGAGAGGTCCAATGAGCAGTTCTTC. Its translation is CASSLSLERSNEQFF. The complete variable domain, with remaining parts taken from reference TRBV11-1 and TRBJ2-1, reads EAEVAQSPRYKITEKSQAVAFWCDPISGHATLYWYRQILGQGPELLVQFQDESVVDDSQLPKDRFSAERLKGVDSTLKIQPAELGDSAMYLCASSLSLERSNEQFFGPGTRLTVL.

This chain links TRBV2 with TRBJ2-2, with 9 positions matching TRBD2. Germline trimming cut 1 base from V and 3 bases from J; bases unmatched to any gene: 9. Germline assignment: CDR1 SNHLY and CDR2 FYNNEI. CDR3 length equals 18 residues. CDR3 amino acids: CASSEEGRLAGHTGELFF. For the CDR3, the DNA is TGTGCCAGCAGTGAAGAGGGCAGGCTAGCGGGACACACCGGGGAGCTGTTTTTT.

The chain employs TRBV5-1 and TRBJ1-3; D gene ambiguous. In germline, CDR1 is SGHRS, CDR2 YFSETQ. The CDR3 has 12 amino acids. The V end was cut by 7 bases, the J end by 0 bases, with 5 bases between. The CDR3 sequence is CASPFSGNTIYF. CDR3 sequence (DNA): TGCGCCAGCCCTTTCTCTGGAAACACCATATATTTT.

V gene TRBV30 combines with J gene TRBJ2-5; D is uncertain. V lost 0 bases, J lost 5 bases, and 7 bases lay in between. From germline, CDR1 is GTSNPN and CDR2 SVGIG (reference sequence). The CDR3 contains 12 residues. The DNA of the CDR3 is TGTGCCTGGAGTGTACTCGGGGAGACCCAGTACTTC. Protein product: CAWSVLGETQYF.

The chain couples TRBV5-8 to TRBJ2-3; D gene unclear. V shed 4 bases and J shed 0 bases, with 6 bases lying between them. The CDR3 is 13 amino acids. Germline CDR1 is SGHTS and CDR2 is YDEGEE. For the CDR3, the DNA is TGTGCCAGCAGCCAAGACAGCACAGATACGCAGTATTTT. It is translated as CASSQDSTDTQYF.

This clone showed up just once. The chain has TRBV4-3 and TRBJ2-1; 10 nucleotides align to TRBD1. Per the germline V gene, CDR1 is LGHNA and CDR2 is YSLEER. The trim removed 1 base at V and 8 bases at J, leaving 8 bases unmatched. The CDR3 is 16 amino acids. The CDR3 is CASSQGWTGGRDEQFF. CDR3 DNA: TGCGCCAGCAGCCAAGGGTGGACAGGGGGTCGTGATGAGCAGTTCTTC.

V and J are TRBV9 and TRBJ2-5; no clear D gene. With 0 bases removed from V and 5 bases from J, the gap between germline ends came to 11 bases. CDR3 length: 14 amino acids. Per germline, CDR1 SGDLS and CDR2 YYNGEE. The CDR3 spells CASSVAQRAETQYF. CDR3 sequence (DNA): TGTGCCAGCAGCGTAGCCCAGCGAGCGGAGACCCAGTACTTC.

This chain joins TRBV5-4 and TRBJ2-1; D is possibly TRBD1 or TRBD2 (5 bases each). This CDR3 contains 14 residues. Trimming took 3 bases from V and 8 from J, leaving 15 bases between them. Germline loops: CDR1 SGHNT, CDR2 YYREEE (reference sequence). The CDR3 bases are TGTGCCAGCAGCTCCCCCCGTGTGGGGGATGAGCAGTTCTTC. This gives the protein CASSSPRVGDEQFF.

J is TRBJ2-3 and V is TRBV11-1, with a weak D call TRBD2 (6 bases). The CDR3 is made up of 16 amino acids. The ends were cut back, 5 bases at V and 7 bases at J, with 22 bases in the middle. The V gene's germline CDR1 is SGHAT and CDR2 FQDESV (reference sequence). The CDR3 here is CASSLAGGGRYYTQYF. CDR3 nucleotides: TGTGCCAGCAGCCTCGCTGGGGGAGGTCGCTATTATACGCAGTATTTT.

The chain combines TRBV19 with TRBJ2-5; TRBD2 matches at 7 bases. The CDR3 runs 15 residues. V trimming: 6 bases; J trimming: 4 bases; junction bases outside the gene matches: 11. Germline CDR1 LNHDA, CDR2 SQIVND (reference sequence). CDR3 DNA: TGTGCCAGTAGCCAGGTCAGCGGCGGGGGAGAGACCCAGTACTTC. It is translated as CASSQVSGGGETQYF.

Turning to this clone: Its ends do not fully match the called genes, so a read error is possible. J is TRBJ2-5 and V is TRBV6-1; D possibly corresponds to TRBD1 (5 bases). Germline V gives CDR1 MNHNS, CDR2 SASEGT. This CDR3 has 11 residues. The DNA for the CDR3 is TGTGCCAGCAGTGAACCGTGGACACCCCACTTC. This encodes CASSEPWTPHF.

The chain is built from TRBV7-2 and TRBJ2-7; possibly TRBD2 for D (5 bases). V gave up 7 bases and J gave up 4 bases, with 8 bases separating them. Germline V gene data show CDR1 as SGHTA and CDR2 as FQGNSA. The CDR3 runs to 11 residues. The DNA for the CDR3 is TGTGCCAGCACCCCGGGGTACGAGCAGTACTTC. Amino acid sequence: CASTPGYEQYF.

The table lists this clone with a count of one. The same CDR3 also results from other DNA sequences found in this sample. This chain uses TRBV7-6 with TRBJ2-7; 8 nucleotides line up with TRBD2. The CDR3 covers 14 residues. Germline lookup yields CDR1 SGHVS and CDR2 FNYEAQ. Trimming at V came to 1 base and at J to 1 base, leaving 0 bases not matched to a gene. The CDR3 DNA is TGTGCCAGCAGCTTAGGCGGGGGGTCCTACGAGCAGTACTTC. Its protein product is CASSLGGGSYEQYF.

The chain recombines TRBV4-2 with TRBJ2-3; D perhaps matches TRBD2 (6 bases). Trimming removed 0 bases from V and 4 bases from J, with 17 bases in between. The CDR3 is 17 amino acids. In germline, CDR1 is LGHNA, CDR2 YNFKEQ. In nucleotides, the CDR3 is TGTGCCAGCAGCCAAGATAGTCTGGCATCGGGGGCAGATACGCAGTATTTT. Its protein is CASSQDSLASGADTQYF.